These 15 T cell receptor beta chains originate from one sample sequenced in a study of regulatory T cells in long-lasting Graves disease. For TCR beta, libraries came from iRepertoire HTBI primers and Arm-PCR of CDR3 regions. TCRdb used MiXCR to reprocess the multiplex PCR reads, holding one entry per CDR3 protein. The sample shows about 470,000 distinct CDR3 sequences, less than 25% of them seen only once. Indicated time point: persistent/refractory GD, antithyroid drugs over 5 years with positive TRAb. PBMCs provided the RNA from which the TCR library was made. The starting material was peripheral blood mononuclear cells (PBMCs), obtained when the disease was refractory, from a patient treated with antithyroid drugs. All receptors come from a female donor with Graves disease.

Comment on this clonotype: The CDR3 does not end in the conserved phenylalanine or tryptophan, so this is likely a read error. The chain has TRBV12-3 or TRBV12-4 and TRBJ1-5; D unresolved. The CDR3 has 15 residues. Trimming cost V 5 bases and J 1 base, with 12 bases left between them. CDR3: CASSEYWTSNQPQHL. The CDR3 DNA reads TGTGCCAGCAGTGAATACTGGACGAGCAATCAGCCCCAGCATCTT.

This chain's CDR3 is CASRGSLGETQYF. In DNA, the CDR3 is TGTGCCAGTAGGGGGTCTCTCGGGGAGACCCAGTACTTC. The rearrangement uses TRBV19 and TRBJ2-5; no clear D. The V end was cut by 6 bases, the J end by 5 bases, with 13 bases between. The CDR3 has 13 residues. CDR1 is LNHDA, CDR2 SQIVND, per germline (reference sequence).

The V call is TRBV19, the J call TRBJ1-4; the D gene is possibly TRBD1 (5 bases). The CDR3 runs 13 residues. V was trimmed by 8 bases and J by 7 bases, leaving 14 bases between them. The germline V gene encodes CDR1 LNHDA and CDR2 SQIVND (reference sequence). The CDR3 nucleotides are TGTGCCAGTTCCCCCGGGACGGCTGAAAAACTGTTTTTT. Its protein is CASSPGTAEKLFF.

This clonotype was picked up a small number of times. This sequence joins TRBV2 and TRBJ2-7; 9 bases line up with TRBD1. This CDR3 spans 15 amino acids. Germline V gene lookup returns CDR1 SNHLY and CDR2 FYNNEI. V shed 5 bases, J shed 6 bases, and the junction held 11 bases outside the gene matches. CDR3 in DNA: TGTGCCAGCAGTTCCACCGGGACAGGGTTGCGCGAGCAGTACTTC. It codes for CASSSTGTGLREQYF.

Points on this clonotype: A read error may be the cause here, since a much bigger clone is one base away. J is TRBJ2-5 and V is TRBV28; the D call may be TRBD1 or TRBD2 (5 bases each). The CDR3 loop spans 15 amino acids. Germline CDR1 is MDHEN and CDR2 is SYDVKM. CDR3 in DNA: TGTGCCAACAGTATGATCGGGACCCTACAAGAGACCCAGTACTTC. This sequence encodes CANSMIGTLQETQYF. Based on the CDR3 plus reference TRBV28 and TRBJ2-5, the full variable domain is DVKVTQSSRYLVKRTGEKVFLECVQDMDHENMFWYRQDPGLGLRLIYFSYDVKMKEKGDIPEGYSVSREKKERFSLILESASTNQTSMYLCANSMIGTLQETQYFGPGTRLLVL.

Of note for this clonotype: This likely traces to a read error, being one base from a far larger clone. Because the CDR3's place on the DNA is in doubt, the DNA is left out and the CDR3 is given as listed by TCRdb. The chain carries TRBV6-4 and TRBJ1-6; the table calls TRBD1, which could not be checked here. The CDR3 is made up of 15 amino acids, end residues included. In germline, CDR1 is MRHNA, CDR2 SNTAGT. This CDR3 reads CASSEFWGAGTEALF.

This clonotype was counted many times. The CDR3 nucleotides are TGTGCCAGCAGTGAGGACGCCGGCCTGAACACTGAAGCTTTCTTT. This codes for CASSEDAGLNTEAFF. V is TRBV6-1 and J is TRBJ1-1; no definite D call. The CDR3 sequence is 15 residues long. Per germline, CDR1 MNHNS and CDR2 SASEGT. Trimming shortened V by 3 bases and J by 0 bases, and 11 bases separated the two germline ends.

This clonotype was found many times. The J gene is TRBJ1-5, the V gene TRBV28, with a weak D call TRBD1 (6 bases). With 1 base removed from V and 6 bases from J, the gap between germline ends came to 10 bases. The CDR3 runs to 14 residues. Germline values: CDR1 MDHEN, CDR2 SYDVKM. As DNA, the CDR3 is TGTGCCAGCAGTTTATTAGAGGGGGGTCAGCCCCAGCATTTT. This codes for CASSLLEGGQPQHF.

The chain is built from TRBV28 and TRBJ2-7, with 7 bases lining up with TRBD1. The germline V gene encodes CDR1 MDHEN and CDR2 SYDVKM. The CDR3 runs 15 residues. J gave up 2 bases and V 4 bases, and 8 bases lay outside the gene matches. The CDR3 region is CASSSNRDRPYEQYF. The CDR3 bases are TGTGCCAGCAGTTCCAACCGGGACAGACCCTACGAGCAGTACTTC.

This clonotype came up many times. The V call is TRBV28, the J call TRBJ1-5; D not resolved. The CDR3 covers 15 residues. Trimming removed 1 base from V and 2 bases from J, with 9 bases in between. Germline values: CDR1 MDHEN, CDR2 SYDVKM. CDR3 DNA: TGTGCCAGCAGTTTATTGACCGGGGGCAATCAGCCCCAGCATTTT. Translated, it gives CASSLLTGGNQPQHF. Complete variable domain (other parts from reference TRBV28 and TRBJ1-5): DVKVTQSSRYLVKRTGEKVFLECVQDMDHENMFWYRQDPGLGLRLIYFSYDVKMKEKGDIPEGYSVSREKKERFSLILESASTNQTSMYLCASSLLTGGNQPQHFGDGTRLSIL.

On this clonotype: A much larger clonotype is one base distant, so this may be a read error. This chain connects TRBV11-2 to TRBJ2-7; 9 bases agree with TRBD2. Per germline, CDR1 SGHAT and CDR2 FQNNGV. The CDR3 runs to 17 residues. The V segment lost 0 bases and the J segment 5 bases; nucleotides outside the gene matches: 11. The CDR3 DNA reads as TGTGCCAGCAGCTTAGATGTTTGGCGGGGGGGCCCGAACGAGCAGTACTTC. Protein sequence: CASSLDVWRGGPNEQYF.

This clonotype was counted between two and nine times. The chain uses TRBV4-1 and TRBJ1-5, with TRBD1 as a possible D gene (6 bases). V was shortened by 6 bases and J by 0 bases, with 12 bases between the two germline ends. Looked up from germline, CDR1 is MGHRA and CDR2 is YSYEKL. The CDR3 covers 15 residues. Written as DNA, the CDR3 is TGCGCCAGCAGTCTTAGGGACATTAGCAATCAGCCCCAGCATTTT. This sequence encodes CASSLRDISNQPQHF.

The rearrangement uses TRBV9 and TRBJ2-5; 8 positions agree with TRBD1. The germline gives CDR1 SGDLS, CDR2 YYNGEE. This CDR3 region has 16 residues. Germline trimming cut 3 bases from V and 5 bases from J; bases unmatched to any gene: 12. The DNA for the CDR3 is TGTGCCAGCAGCGCCCAGACAGGGGAATGGTCGGAGACCCAGTACTTC. It is translated as CASSAQTGEWSETQYF.

This clonotype was seen at least ten times. This chain connects TRBV7-9 to TRBJ2-7; D is unclear. The germline V gene encodes CDR1 SEHNR and CDR2 FQNEAQ (reference sequence). The CDR3 is 12 residues long. V gave up 4 bases and J gave up 0 bases, with 4 bases separating them. This CDR3 reads CASSSASYEQYF. As DNA, the CDR3 is TGTGCCAGCAGCTCGGCCTCCTACGAGCAGTACTTC.

The table lists this clonotype with a few counts. The chain is built from TRBV27 and TRBJ1-5, with D uncertain. The CDR3 totals 13 residues. V dropped 5 bases and J dropped 7 bases, with 12 bases sitting between them. Germline V lookup: CDR1 MNHEY, CDR2 SMNVEV (reference sequence). CDR3 sequence reads: CASSPREGQPQHF. The CDR3 nucleotides read TGTGCCAGCAGTCCCCGGGAAGGGCAGCCCCAGCATTTT.